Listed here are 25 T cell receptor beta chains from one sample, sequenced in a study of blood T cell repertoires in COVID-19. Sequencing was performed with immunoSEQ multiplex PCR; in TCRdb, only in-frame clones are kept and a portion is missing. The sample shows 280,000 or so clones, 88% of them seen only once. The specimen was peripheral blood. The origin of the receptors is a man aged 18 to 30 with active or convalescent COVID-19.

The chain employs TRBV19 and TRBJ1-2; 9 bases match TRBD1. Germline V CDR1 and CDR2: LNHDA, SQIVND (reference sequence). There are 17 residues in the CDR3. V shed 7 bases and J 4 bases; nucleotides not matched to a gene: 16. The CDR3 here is CASTGGTGGGSGYGYTF. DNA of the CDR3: TGTGCCAGTACAGGGGGAACAGGGGGCGGATCAGGCTATGGCTACACCTTC.

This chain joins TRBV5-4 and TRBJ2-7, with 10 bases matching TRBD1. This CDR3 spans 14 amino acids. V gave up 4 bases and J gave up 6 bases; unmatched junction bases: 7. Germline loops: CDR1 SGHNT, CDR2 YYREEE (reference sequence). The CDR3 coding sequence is TGTGCCAGCAGCCTTAGACAGGGGGCTTTCGAGCAGTACTTC. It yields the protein CASSLRQGAFEQYF.

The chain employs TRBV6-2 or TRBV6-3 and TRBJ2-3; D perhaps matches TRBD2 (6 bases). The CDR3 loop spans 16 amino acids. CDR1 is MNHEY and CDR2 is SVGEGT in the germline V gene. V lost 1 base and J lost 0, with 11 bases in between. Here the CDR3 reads CASSYLISGSTDTQYF. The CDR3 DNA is TGTGCCAGCAGTTACTTGATAAGCGGGAGCACAGATACGCAGTATTTT.

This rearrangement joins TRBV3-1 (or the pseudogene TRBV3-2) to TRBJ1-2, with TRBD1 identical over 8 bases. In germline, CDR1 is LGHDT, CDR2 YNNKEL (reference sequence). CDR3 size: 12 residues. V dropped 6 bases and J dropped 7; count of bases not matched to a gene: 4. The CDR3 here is CASRPGQAGYTF. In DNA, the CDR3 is TGTGCCAGCAGACCGGGACAGGCTGGCTACACCTTC.

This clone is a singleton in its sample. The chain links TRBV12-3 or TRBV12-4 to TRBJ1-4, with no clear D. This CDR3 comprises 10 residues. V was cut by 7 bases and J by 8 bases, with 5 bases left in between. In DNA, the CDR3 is TGTGCCAGCATGAGAGAAAAACTGTTTTTT. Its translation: CASMREKLFF.

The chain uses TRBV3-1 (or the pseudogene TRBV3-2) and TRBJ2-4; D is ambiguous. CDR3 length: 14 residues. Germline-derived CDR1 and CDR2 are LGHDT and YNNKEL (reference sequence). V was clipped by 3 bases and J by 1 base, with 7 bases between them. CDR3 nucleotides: TGTGCCAGCAGCCAGTGGCAGGCCAAAAACATTCAGTACTTC. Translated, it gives CASSQWQAKNIQYF.

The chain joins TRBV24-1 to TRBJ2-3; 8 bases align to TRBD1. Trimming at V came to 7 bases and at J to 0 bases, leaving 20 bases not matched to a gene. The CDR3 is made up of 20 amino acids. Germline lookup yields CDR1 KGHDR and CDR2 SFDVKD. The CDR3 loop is CATRITGGVRPPSSTDTQYF. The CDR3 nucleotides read TGTGCCACCAGAATAACAGGGGGTGTCCGTCCACCCTCTAGCACAGATACGCAGTATTTT.

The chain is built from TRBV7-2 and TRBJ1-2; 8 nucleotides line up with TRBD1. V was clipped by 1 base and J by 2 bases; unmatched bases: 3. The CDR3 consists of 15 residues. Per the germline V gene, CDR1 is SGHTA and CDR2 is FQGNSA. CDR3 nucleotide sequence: TGTGCCAGCAGCTTAGGGGACAGGTTAAACTATGGCTACACCTTC. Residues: CASSLGDRLNYGYTF.

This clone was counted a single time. CDR3 sequence: CASTGEWNYGYTF. CDR3 nucleotides: TGTGCCTCCACAGGGGAGTGGAACTATGGCTACACCTTC. The chain joins TRBV7-9 to TRBJ1-2; TRBD1 matches 7 bases. CDR3 size: 13 residues. From germline, CDR1 is SEHNR and CDR2 FQNEAQ (reference sequence). The J segment lost 2 bases and the V segment lost 11 bases, leaving 8 bases of the junction unmatched.

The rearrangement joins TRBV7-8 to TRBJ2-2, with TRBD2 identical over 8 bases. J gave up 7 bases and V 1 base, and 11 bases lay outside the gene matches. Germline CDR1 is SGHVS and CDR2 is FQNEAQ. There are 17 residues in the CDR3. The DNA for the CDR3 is TGTGCCAGCAGCTTAGTGTACGGGGGGGCCTCTGGCGGGGAGCTGTTTTTT. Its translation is CASSLVYGGASGGELFF.

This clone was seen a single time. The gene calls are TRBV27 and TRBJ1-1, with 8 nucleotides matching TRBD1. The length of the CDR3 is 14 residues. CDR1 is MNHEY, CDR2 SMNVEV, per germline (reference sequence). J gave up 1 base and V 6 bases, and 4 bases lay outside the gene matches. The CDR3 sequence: CASRSGQGNTEAFF. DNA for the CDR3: TGTGCCAGCAGATCCGGACAGGGGAACACTGAAGCTTTCTTT.

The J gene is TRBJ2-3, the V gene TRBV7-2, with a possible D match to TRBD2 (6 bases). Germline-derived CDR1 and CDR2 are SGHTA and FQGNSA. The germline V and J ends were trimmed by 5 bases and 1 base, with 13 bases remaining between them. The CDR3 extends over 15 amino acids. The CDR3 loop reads CASSLDPSGTDTQYF. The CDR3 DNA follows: TGTGCCAGCAGCCTTGATCCTAGCGGCACAGATACGCAGTATTTT.

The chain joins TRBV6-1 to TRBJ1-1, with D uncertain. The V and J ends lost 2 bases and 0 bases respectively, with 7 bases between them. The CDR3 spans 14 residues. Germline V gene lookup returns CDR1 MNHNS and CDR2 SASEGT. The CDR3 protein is CASSEPSMNTEAFF. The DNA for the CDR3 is TGTGCCAGCAGTGAACCGAGCATGAACACTGAAGCTTTCTTT.

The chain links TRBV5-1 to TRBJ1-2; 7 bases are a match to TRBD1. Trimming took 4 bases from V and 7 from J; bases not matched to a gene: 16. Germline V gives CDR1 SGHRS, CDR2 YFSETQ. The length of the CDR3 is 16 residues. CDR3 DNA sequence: TGCGCCAGCAGCCTGAGACAGGGTACCCTTTCCGGTGGCTACACCTTC. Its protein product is CASSLRQGTLSGGYTF.

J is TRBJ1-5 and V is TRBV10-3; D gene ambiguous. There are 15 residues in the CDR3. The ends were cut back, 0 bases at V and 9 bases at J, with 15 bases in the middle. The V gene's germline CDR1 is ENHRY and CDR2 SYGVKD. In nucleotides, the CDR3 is TGTGCCATCAGTGAGTCGGTCGTGGGAGCCCGGCCCCAGCATTTT. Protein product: CAISESVVGARPQHF.

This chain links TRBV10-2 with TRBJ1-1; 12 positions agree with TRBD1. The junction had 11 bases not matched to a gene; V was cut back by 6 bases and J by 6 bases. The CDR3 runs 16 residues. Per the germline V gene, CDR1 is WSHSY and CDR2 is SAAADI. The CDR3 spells CASSGAGGQGAAEAFF. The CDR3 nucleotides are TGCGCCAGCAGCGGAGCGGGGGGACAGGGGGCCGCTGAAGCTTTCTTT.

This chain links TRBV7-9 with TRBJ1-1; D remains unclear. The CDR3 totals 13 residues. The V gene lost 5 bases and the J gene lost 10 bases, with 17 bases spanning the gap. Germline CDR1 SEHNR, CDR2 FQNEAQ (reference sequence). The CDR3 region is CASSGLTNLGAFF. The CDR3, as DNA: TGTGCCAGCAGCGGACTTACTAACCTGGGAGCTTTCTTT.

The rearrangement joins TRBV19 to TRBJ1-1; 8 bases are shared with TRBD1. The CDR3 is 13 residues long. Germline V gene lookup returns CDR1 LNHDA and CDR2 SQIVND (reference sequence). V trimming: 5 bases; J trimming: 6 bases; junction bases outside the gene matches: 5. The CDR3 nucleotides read TGTGCCAGTAGTTCCAGGGGGCCCGCTGAAGCTTTCTTT. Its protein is CASSSRGPAEAFF.

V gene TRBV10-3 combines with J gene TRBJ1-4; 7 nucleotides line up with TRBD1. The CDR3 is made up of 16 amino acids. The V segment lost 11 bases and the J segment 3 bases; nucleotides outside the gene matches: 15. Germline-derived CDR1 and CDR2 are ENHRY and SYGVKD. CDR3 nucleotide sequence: TGTGCCCCTTCCTCAGGGGGGATTTGGGCTAATGAAAAACTGTTTTTT. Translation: CAPSSGGIWANEKLFF.

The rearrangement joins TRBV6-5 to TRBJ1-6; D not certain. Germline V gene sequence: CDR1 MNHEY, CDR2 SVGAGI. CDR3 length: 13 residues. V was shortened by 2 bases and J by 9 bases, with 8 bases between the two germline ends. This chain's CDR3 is CASSYDGISPLHF. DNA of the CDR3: TGTGCCAGCAGTTACGACGGGATTTCACCCCTCCACTTT.

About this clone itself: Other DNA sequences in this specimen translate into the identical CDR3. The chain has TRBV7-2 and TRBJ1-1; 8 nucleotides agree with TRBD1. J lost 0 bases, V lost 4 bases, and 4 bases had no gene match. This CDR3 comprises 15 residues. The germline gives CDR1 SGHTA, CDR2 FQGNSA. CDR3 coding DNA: TGTGCCAGCAGCTGGGACAGGCGACTGAACACTGAAGCTTTCTTT. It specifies CASSWDRRLNTEAFF.

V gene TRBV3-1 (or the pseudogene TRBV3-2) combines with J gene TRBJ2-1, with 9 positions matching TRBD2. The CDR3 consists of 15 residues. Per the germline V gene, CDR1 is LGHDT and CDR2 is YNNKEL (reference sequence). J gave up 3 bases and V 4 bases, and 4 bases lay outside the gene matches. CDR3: CASSLGTSYYNEQFF. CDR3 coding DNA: TGTGCCAGCAGCCTGGGGACTAGCTACTACAATGAGCAGTTCTTC.

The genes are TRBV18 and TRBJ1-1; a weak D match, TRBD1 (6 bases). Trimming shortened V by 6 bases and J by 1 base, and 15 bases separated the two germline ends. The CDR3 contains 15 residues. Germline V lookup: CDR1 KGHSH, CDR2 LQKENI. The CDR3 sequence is CASSQEQGRNTEAFF. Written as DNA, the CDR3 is TGTGCCAGCTCCCAGGAACAGGGCCGGAACACTGAAGCTTTCTTT.

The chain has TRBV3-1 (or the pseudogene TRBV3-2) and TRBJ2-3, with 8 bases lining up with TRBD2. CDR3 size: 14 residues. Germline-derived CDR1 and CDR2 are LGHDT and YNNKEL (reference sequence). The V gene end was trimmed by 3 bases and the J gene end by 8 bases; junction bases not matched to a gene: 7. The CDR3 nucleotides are TGTGCCAGCAGCCAGCGGGCGGGGGGTGGTACGCAGTATTTT. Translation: CASSQRAGGGTQYF.

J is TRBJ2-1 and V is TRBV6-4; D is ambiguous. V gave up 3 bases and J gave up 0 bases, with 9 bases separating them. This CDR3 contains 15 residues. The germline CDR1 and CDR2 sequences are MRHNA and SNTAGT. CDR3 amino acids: CASSESGFSYNEQFF. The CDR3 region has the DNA TGTGCCAGCAGTGAGTCCGGGTTCTCCTACAATGAGCAGTTCTTC.